One T cell receptor (beta chain) is described in this entry. How the authors handled the data: By means of reference gene primer amplification, nucleated cell counts were estimated. The table came from immunoSEQ multiplex PCR; TCRdb's copy has only in-frame clones and leaves some out. D and trimming come from the DNA, and the V and J calls and clone size come from that table. The profile covers about 45,000 clones, with roughly 90% appearing a single time and 9.2% taken by the ten largest. The data originate from a study of blood T cell repertoires in COVID-19. Study-level background: The United States, Italy and Spain were the sources of the acute and convalescent COVID-19 samples. Nucleic acid was either cDNA or gDNA, and it came from T cells, B-cell-depleted T cells, or PBMCs.

V trimming: 6 bases; J trimming: 8 bases; junction bases outside the gene matches: 5. The CDR3 extends over 13 amino acids. Germline values: CDR1 SGHDN, CDR2 FVKESK. Specimen: peripheral blood. This rearrangement joins TRBV14 to TRBJ1-4; 8 bases are a match to TRBD1. The TCR was taken from a human donor in a cohort sampled during active COVID-19. The CDR3 nucleotides read TGTGCCAGCAGACGACAGGGGAGCGAAAAACTGTTTTTT. It yields the protein CASRRQGSEKLFF.